The 16 T cell receptor beta chains given below trace back to one sample, sequenced in a study of T cell responses to AZD1222 COVID-19 vaccine. Profiled with immunoSEQ multiplex PCR; TCRdb holds only in-frame clones, not every one. Among fewer than 110,000 clones listed, about nine tenths were seen once. Sequencing was performed on peripheral blood, taken on day 0 of AZD1222 vaccination. The receptors shown here come from an adult in good health.

V gene TRBV7-2 combines with J gene TRBJ2-3; 8 bases line up with TRBD2. Germline values: CDR1 SGHTA, CDR2 FQGNSA. CDR3 size: 15 residues. Trimming cost V 3 bases and J 5 bases; bases outside gene matches: 7. CDR3: CASSFQSGGGDTQYF. The DNA for the CDR3 is TGTGCCAGCAGCTTCCAATCGGGAGGGGGAGATACGCAGTATTTT.

This clone has a single count. The chain couples TRBV25-1 to TRBJ2-1; 8 bases fit TRBD2. CDR3 length equals 15 residues. CDR1 is MGHDK and CDR2 is SYGVNS in the germline V gene. V shed 2 bases, J shed 5 bases, and the junction held 5 bases outside the gene matches. The DNA for the CDR3 is TGTGCCAGCAGTGAAGACGGACTAGCAAACAATGAGCAGTTCTTC. Protein sequence: CASSEDGLANNEQFF.

The V and J genes are TRBV5-6 and TRBJ2-5; 10 bases agree with TRBD1. Trimming cost V 4 bases and J 7 bases; bases outside gene matches: 10. The length of the CDR3 is 15 residues. Germline lookup yields CDR1 SGHDT and CDR2 YYEEEE. The CDR3 sequence is CASSPPTTGGGTQYF. CDR3 coding DNA: TGTGCCAGCAGCCCCCCAACGACAGGGGGCGGGACCCAGTACTTC.

V and J are TRBV3-1 (or the pseudogene TRBV3-2) and TRBJ2-7, with TRBD2 identical over 10 bases. Trimming cost V 6 bases and J 3 bases; bases outside gene matches: 23. Germline CDR1 and CDR2: LGHDT and YNNKEL (reference sequence). CDR3 size: 20 residues. CDR3 in DNA: TGTGCCAGCAGTCAAATCGGTGGTCTAGCGGGAGACTCGGCTAACTACGAGCAGTACTTC. Residues: CASSQIGGLAGDSANYEQYF.

This clone was detected a few times. This chain links TRBV7-3 with TRBJ1-3; possibly TRBD1 for D (5 bases). Germline V lookup: CDR1 SGHTA, CDR2 FQGTGA. V lost 1 base, J lost 3 bases, and 10 bases lay in between. The length of the CDR3 is 15 residues. DNA of the CDR3: TGTGCCAGCAGCTTAAATCAGGGCGGTGGAAACACCATATATTTT. Its translation is CASSLNQGGGNTIYF.

The V gene is TRBV27, the J gene TRBJ1-3; 7 bases are a match to TRBD1. This CDR3 contains 15 residues. Germline V gene data show CDR1 as MNHEY and CDR2 as SMNVEV (reference sequence). With V trimmed by 2 bases and J by 7 bases, 8 bases remained unmatched. This chain's CDR3 is CASSLTGALLNTIYF. DNA for the CDR3: TGTGCCAGCAGTTTAACAGGGGCTCTCTTGAACACCATATATTTT.

This clone was detected once. This sequence is one base from a far larger clone and is likely a read error. Other DNA sequences of this sample code for an identical CDR3. The chain couples TRBV7-9 to TRBJ2-7; D gene ambiguous. The CDR3 spans 11 residues. Germline V gene data show CDR1 as SEHNR and CDR2 as FQNEAQ (reference sequence). The V end was cut by 5 bases, the J end by 3 bases, with 5 bases between. The CDR3 DNA follows: TGTGCCAGCAGCCCAAACTACGAGCAGTACTTC. Protein product: CASSPNYEQYF.

The gene calls are TRBV7-2 and TRBJ2-5; 8 nucleotides match TRBD2. The junction had 4 bases not matched to a gene; V was cut back by 2 bases and J by 5 bases. The CDR3 covers 14 residues. Germline V gene data show CDR1 as SGHTA and CDR2 as FQGNSA. The CDR3 DNA is TGTGCCAGCAGCTTACGGGGGGGCCGGGAGACCCAGTACTTC. Translated, it gives CASSLRGGRETQYF.

The chain has TRBV2 and TRBJ2-1, with 13 positions matching TRBD2. The ends lost 3 bases at V and 7 bases at J; junction bases unmatched: 9. Germline values: CDR1 SNHLY, CDR2 FYNNEI. The CDR3 length is 17 residues. The DNA for the CDR3 is TGTGCCAGCAGTGAGACGGCCCCGGGACTAGCGGGAAATGAGCAGTTCTTC. Protein sequence: CASSETAPGLAGNEQFF.

The chain links TRBV3-1 (or the pseudogene TRBV3-2) to TRBJ2-5; no reliable D call. V lost 1 base and J lost 4, with 7 bases in between. The CDR3 has 13 amino acids. Germline lookup yields CDR1 LGHDT and CDR2 YNNKEL (reference sequence). CDR3 sequence reads: CASSQGERETQYF. In nucleotides, the CDR3 is TGTGCCAGCAGCCAAGGGGAAAGAGAGACCCAGTACTTC.

This rearrangement joins TRBV6-5 to TRBJ1-1; D is possibly TRBD1 (5 bases). CDR3 length equals 14 residues. Trimming cost V 8 bases and J 1 base, with 14 bases left between them. Germline CDR1 MNHEY, CDR2 SVGAGI. This CDR3 is CASRRGRENTEAFF. Here the CDR3 DNA reads TGTGCCAGCCGGAGGGGCCGTGAGAACACTGAAGCTTTCTTT.

This chain's CDR3 is CASTSGQGNTEAFF. DNA for the CDR3: TGTGCCAGCACCTCGGGACAGGGGAACACTGAAGCTTTCTTT. V usage is TRBV6-5 and J usage is TRBJ1-1; 9 bases match TRBD1. Germline V gene data show CDR1 as MNHEY and CDR2 as SVGAGI. V lost 7 bases and J lost 1; bases outside the gene matches: 4. This CDR3 has 14 residues.

The J gene is TRBJ1-5, the V gene TRBV6-1; D unclear. Germline V CDR1 and CDR2: MNHNS, SASEGT. With 8 bases removed from V and 6 bases from J, the gap between germline ends came to 11 bases. The CDR3 loop spans 12 amino acids. This chain's CDR3 is CASYIKGQPQHF. The CDR3 bases are TGTGCCAGCTATATCAAGGGTCAGCCCCAGCATTTT.

The chain recombines TRBV6-4 with TRBJ2-1, with 9 bases fitting TRBD2. The CDR3 consists of 13 residues. The germline V gene has CDR1 MRHNA and CDR2 SNTAGT. J lost 7 bases, V lost 4 bases, and 2 bases had no gene match. As DNA, the CDR3 is TGTGCCAGCAGTGCTAGCGGGAAAAATGAGCAGTTCTTC. Protein product: CASSASGKNEQFF.

The V call is TRBV7-2, the J call TRBJ1-2, with D possibly being TRBD1 (6 bases). CDR3 length: 16 amino acids. CDR1 SGHTA and CDR2 FQGNSA come from the germline V gene. Trimming took 2 bases from V and 4 from J, leaving 17 bases between them. CDR3 sequence (DNA): TGTGCCAGCAGCTTAAGTCTCGGGACAAGTACCTATGGCTACACCTTC. Protein sequence: CASSLSLGTSTYGYTF. The entire variable domain, with the rest obtained from reference TRBV7-2 and TRBJ1-2, is as follows: GAGVSQSPSNKVTEKGKDVELRCDPISGHTALYWYRQSLGQGLEFLIYFQGNSAPDKSGLPSDRFSAERTGGSVSTLTIQRTQQEDSAVYLCASSLSLGTSTYGYTFGSGTRLTVV.

This clone was recorded a few times. The chain recombines TRBV11-3 with TRBJ2-2, with 8 bases fitting TRBD1. V gave up 4 bases and J gave up 1 base; unmatched junction bases: 2. This CDR3 comprises 15 residues. Germline CDR1 reads SGHNT; CDR2 reads YENEEA. DNA of the CDR3: TGTGCCAGCAGCTCGACAGGGGTGAACACCGGGGAGCTGTTTTTT. Translation: CASSSTGVNTGELFF.